The entry below gives a single T cell receptor beta chain sequence along with its context. The antigen is not known. This sample was included in a study of shared clonotypes between healthy human individuals. About the study: The composition of the donors was a couple of women and a few men aged 18 to 49.

Profiling relied on immunoSEQ multiplex PCR, and the TCRdb table lists in-frame clones only, not all of them. The repertoire holds more than 400,000 clones, with roughly 80% as singletons. The donors, healthy adults who were HIV-negative, had experienced no recent acute infections or vaccinations. In germline, CDR1 is GTSNPN, CDR2 SVGIG (reference sequence). The germline V and J ends were trimmed by 4 bases and 5 bases, with 8 bases remaining between them. The CDR3 spans 11 residues. The study's findings and limits: Sampling covered blood only; tissue repertoires likely differ. Represented diversity (both genetic and exposure-history) was limited by the small number of donors.

The clonotype comes from a woman in her 40s in good health. Some clones in this sample may be carry-over from other donors' samples. This chain connects TRBV30 to TRBJ2-5, with a tentative D call TRBD2 (5 bases). The specimen sequenced was PBMCs. CDR3: CAWTRGETQYF. CDR3 DNA sequence: TGTGCCTGGACTCGAGGGGAGACCCAGTACTTC.